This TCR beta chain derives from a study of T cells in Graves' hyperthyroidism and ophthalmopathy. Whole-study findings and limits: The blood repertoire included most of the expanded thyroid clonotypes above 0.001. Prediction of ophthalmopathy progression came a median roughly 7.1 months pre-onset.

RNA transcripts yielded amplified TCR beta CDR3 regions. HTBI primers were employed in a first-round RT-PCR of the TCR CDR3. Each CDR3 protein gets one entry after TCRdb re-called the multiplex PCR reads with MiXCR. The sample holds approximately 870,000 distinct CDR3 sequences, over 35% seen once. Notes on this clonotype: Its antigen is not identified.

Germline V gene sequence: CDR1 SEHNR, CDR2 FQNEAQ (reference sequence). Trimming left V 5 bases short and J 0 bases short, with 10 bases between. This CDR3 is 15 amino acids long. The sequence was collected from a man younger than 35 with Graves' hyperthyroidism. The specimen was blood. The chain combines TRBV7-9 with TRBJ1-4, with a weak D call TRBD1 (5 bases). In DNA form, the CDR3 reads TGTGCCAGCAGCCGGGCGGGGGCAACTAATGAAAAACTGTTTTTT. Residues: CASSRAGATNEKLFF.